A single sample gave rise to the 3 T cell receptor beta chains below, sequenced in a study of early T cells in non-severe SARS-CoV-2 infection. MiXCR, run by TCRdb on the 5' RACE reads, gives a single entry per CDR3 protein. Among about 70,000 distinct CDR3 sequences listed, around 4.2% were seen once. The sample consisted of whole blood, taken at baseline. Receptor source: an adult who was a healthcare worker with PCR-confirmed SARS-CoV-2 infection or an uninfected control (not recorded which). The donor label of this sample is uncertain.

In its sample, this clonotype ranks as medium-sized. This chain connects TRBV20-1 to TRBJ1-2; D call uncertain. Per germline, CDR1 DFQATT and CDR2 SNEGSKA (reference sequence). The CDR3 runs 14 residues. V dropped 6 bases and J dropped 0 bases, with 14 bases sitting between them. CDR3 in DNA: TGCAGTGCCCCGACAAGACTCACTAACTATGGCTACACCTTC. It specifies CSAPTRLTNYGYTF.

This clonotype was counted ten times or more. V gene TRBV20-1 combines with J gene TRBJ2-2; 7 nucleotides match TRBD1. Per germline, CDR1 DFQATT and CDR2 SNEGSKA (reference sequence). This CDR3 has 14 residues. Trimming took 4 bases from V and 4 from J; bases not matched to a gene: 6. Here the CDR3 reads CSATRQGATGELFF. CDR3 coding DNA: TGCAGTGCTACTAGACAGGGCGCCACCGGGGAGCTGTTTTTT.

This chain links TRBV9 with TRBJ2-5, with TRBD2 matching 11 bases. Per the germline V gene, CDR1 is SGDLS and CDR2 is YYNGEE. J lost 4 bases, V lost 0 bases, and 2 bases had no gene match. This CDR3 is built from 15 residues. The CDR3 sequence is CASSVVSGGAETQYF. The DNA for the CDR3 is TGTGCCAGCAGCGTAGTTAGCGGGGGGGCAGAGACCCAGTACTTC.